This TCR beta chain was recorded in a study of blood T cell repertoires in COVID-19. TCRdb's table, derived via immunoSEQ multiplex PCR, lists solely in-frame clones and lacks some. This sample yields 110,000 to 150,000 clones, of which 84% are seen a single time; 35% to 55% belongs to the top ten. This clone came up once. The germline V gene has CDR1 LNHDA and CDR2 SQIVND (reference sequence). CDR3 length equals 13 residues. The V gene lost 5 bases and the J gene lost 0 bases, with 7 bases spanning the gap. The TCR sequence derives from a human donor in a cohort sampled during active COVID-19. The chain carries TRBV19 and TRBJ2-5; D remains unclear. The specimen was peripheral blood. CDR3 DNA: TGTGCCAGTAGTCAACGGGACCAAGAGACCCAGTACTTC. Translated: CASSQRDQETQYF. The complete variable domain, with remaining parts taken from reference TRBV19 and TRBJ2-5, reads DGGITQSPKYLFRKEGQNVTLSCEQNLNHDAMYWYRQDPGQGLRLIYYSQIVNDFQKGDIAEGYSVSREKKESFPLTVTSAQKNPTAFYLCASSQRDQETQYFGPGTRLLVL.